A selection of T cell receptor beta chains follows, all from one sample in a study of CD4 T cell repertoires in COVID-19. No antigens are known for them. Repertoires were generated with immunoSEQ multiplex PCR, while TCRdb's copy carries only in-frame clones and drops some. In the table there are over a thousand clones, around 16% of which are singletons. The sequencing here drew on central memory CD4+ T cells, cultured in vitro, taken after recovery from COVID-19. The receptors derive from a human donor who had COVID-19. Each CDR3 is given with its conserved first and last residue.

V gene: TRBV9; J gene: TRBJ2-2; CDR3 protein: CASSVDRSGSNTGELFF
V gene: TRBV18; J gene: TRBJ1-6; CDR3 protein: CASSPRGRASYNSPLHF
V gene: TRBV29-1; J gene: TRBJ2-2; CDR3 protein: CSVGTSGGHRGELFF
V gene: TRBV24-1; J gene: TRBJ2-1; CDR3 protein: CATPPPGQEYNEQFF
V gene: TRBV9; J gene: TRBJ2-5; CDR3 protein: CASSTDSPGTREETQYF
V gene: TRBV3-1/TRBV3-2; J gene: TRBJ1-4; CDR3 protein: CASNLGQGATNEKLFF
V gene: TRBV28; J gene: TRBJ2-7; CDR3 protein: CASSPIRDRDFYEQYF
V gene: TRBV7-8; J gene: TRBJ1-6; CDR3 protein: CASSSPTGNSPLHF
V gene: TRBV10-3; J gene: TRBJ2-5; CDR3 protein: CAISDRTEGETQYF
V gene: TRBV18; J gene: TRBJ2-7; CDR3 protein: CASSPAGRSYEQYF
V gene: TRBV10-3; J gene: TRBJ1-5; CDR3 protein: CAISESGGPRGNQPQHF
V gene: TRBV7-9; J gene: TRBJ2-3; CDR3 protein: CASSLTTSTDTQYF
V gene: TRBV5-6; J gene: TRBJ2-4; CDR3 protein: CASSLRREGVAKNIQYF
V gene: TRBV4-3; J gene: TRBJ1-5; CDR3 protein: CASSHPGRGYNQPQHF
V gene: TRBV4-3; J gene: TRBJ1-2; CDR3 protein: CASSLTGAGVGYTF
V gene: TRBV4-1; J gene: TRBJ2-2; CDR3 protein: CASSHLLRGGLSGELFF
V gene: TRBV30; J gene: TRBJ1-2; CDR3 protein: CAWRWGLGGYTF
V gene: TRBV30; J gene: TRBJ1-6; CDR3 protein: CAWSERLAYNSPLHF
V gene: TRBV18; J gene: TRBJ2-7; CDR3 protein: CASSPAVARASYEQYF
V gene: TRBV5-6; J gene: TRBJ2-1; CDR3 protein: CASSLIKNEQFF
V gene: TRBV11-2; J gene: TRBJ2-2; CDR3 protein: CASSFNRASTGELFF
V gene: TRBV2; J gene: TRBJ1-2; CDR3 protein: CASSASGANGYTF
V gene: TRBV6-1; J gene: TRBJ1-5; CDR3 protein: CASSYPEGGQPQHF
V gene: TRBV6-5; J gene: TRBJ1-1; CDR3 protein: CASSHSEMNTEAFF